These T cell receptor beta chains were read from a single sample in a study of somatic mutations in cytotoxic T cells in rheumatoid arthritis. The assay was immunoSEQ multiplex PCR, and TCRdb's table has in-frame clones only and misses some. The sample has 2,000 to 3,000 clones; around 80% are singletons. Specimen: CD8+ T cells sorted from blood. The receptor set was obtained from a man between 60 and 75 years old with rheumatoid arthritis. Both conserved end residues are part of each CDR3.

v_call,j_call,cdr3_aa
TRBV7-9,TRBJ2-7,CASSLAGGPTYEQYF
TRBV10-3,TRBJ2-1,CAISERGEEYNEQFF
TRBV28,TRBJ1-6,CASSTPTSSYNSPLHF
TRBV5-1,TRBJ2-3,CASSLELAGITDTQYF
TRBV19,TRBJ1-5,CASSNGGNQPQHF
TRBV5-4,TRBJ2-7,CASSAGTGGGEQYF
TRBV2,TRBJ2-5,CASSSPRTGGRRETQYF
TRBV9,TRBJ2-2,CASSLQRGGSDTGELFF
TRBV9,TRBJ2-3,CASSVTHSGESTDTQYF
TRBV9,TRBJ1-1,CASSVATGGVTEAFF
TRBV5-1,TRBJ2-5,CASSSGAIGGETQYF
TRBV4-3,TRBJ2-3,CASSQSRDRLAGDTQYF
TRBV9,TRBJ2-3,CASSVAKAGGTDTQYF
TRBV15,NA,CATSTHSSGIRNEQFF
TRBV9,TRBJ2-2,CASSVEASPGELFF
TRBV20-1,TRBJ1-1,CSATWGLGAFF
TRBV10-1,TRBJ1-3,CAPPAFHNSGNTIYF
TRBV7-4,TRBJ2-7,CASSPSVSYEQYF
TRBV5-8,TRBJ2-1,CASSSGTGAYNEQFF
TRBV5-1,TRBJ2-1,CASSFGGGTNNEQFF
TRBV10-3,TRBJ2-1,CATATLTSGGAGRYEQFF
TRBV29-1,TRBJ2-5,CSVEDQAGEVETQYF
TRBV7-3,TRBJ2-3,CASSASGTGFTDTQYF
TRBV15,TRBJ2-1,CATSRGQGNEQFF
TRBV29-1,TRBJ2-3,CSVTSGGNGDTQYF
TRBV7-8,TRBJ1-2,CASTQRGGYGYTF
TRBV2,TRBJ2-1,CASSRDRGRPSYNEQFF
TRBV19,TRBJ2-1,CASSSASGYEQFF
TRBV27,TRBJ2-7,CASSRAGGAYEQYF
TRBV7-8,TRBJ2-7,CASSATSGRAFYEQYF
TRBV7-2,TRBJ2-7,CASSLGGGLYEQYF
TRBV19,TRBJ2-2,CASSIWQGASGELFF
TRBV9,TRBJ1-1,CASRGDSSDSEAFF
TRBV28,TRBJ2-4,CASRPRGTLAKNIQYF
TRBV1,TRBJ1-5,CTSPRGQCQPQHF
TRBV28,TRBJ2-3,CASSFGGETAGGPSSPTDTQYF
TRBV9,TRBJ1-6,CASSVGQGLSYNSPLHF
TRBV30,TRBJ2-7,CAWRDSLNEQYF
TRBV5-1,TRBJ2-7,CASSPPGHREEQYF
TRBV28,TRBJ1-5,CASSLTGEGQPQHF
TRBV4-1,TRBJ2-4,CASSHNSRNIQYF
TRBV19,TRBJ2-7,CASSPDRDWNEQYF
TRBV6-1,TRBJ2-5,CASSQGTGGFQTQYF
TRBV4-1,TRBJ2-5,CASSPGAVAQETQYF
TRBV4-1,TRBJ2-7,CASSQETASGSYEQYF
TRBV9,TRBJ1-6,CASSSYREPRSSPLHF
TRBV9,TRBJ1-2,CASSVGGDYGYTF
TRBV7-9,TRBJ2-3,CASSLDTGISTDTQYF
TRBV28,TRBJ1-5,CASSFQSNQPQHF
TRBV5-8,TRBJ2-5,CASSPGTSGIETQYF
TRBV29-1,TRBJ2-2,CSASDYTGELFF
TRBV5-1,TRBJ2-5,CASNESPAGVSNQETQYF
TRBV2,TRBJ2-3,CASSEAVVAGAPRDTQYF
TRBV7-8,TRBJ2-7,CASSSPGQGWPEQYF
TRBV27,TRBJ2-1,CASSYPPLTSGGYNEQFF
TRBV7-8,TRBJ2-1,CASSLGLAGGLNNEQFF